This T cell receptor (beta chain) was identified in a study of shared clonotypes between healthy human individuals. The table came from immunoSEQ multiplex PCR; TCRdb's copy has only in-frame clones and leaves some out. The sample shows fewer than 3 million clones, 85% to 95% of them seen only once. To note about this clone: Its antigen is unknown.

Study-wide points: Generation probabilities were higher for clonotypes shared across all four sorted-subset donors than for unshared ones.

The sample was naive CD4+ T cells from PBMCs. As to subset: CD45RA+ positively selected. This sequence was found in a man aged 18 to 30 in good health. Some clones in this sample may be carry-over from other donors' samples.

The CDR3 DNA is TGTGCCAGCAGCTTGGGGCAGGGGGCGTTCCGCTTCTATGGCTACACCTTC. Amino acid sequence: CASSLGQGAFRFYGYTF. The V gene is TRBV5-6, the J gene TRBJ1-2, with 8 bases aligning to TRBD1. The CDR3 has 17 residues. Germline V CDR1 and CDR2: SGHDT, YYEEEE. Losses at the gene ends were 0 bases for V and 4 bases for J; bases not matched to a gene: 11.